One sample yielded the 9 T cell receptor beta chains listed below, sequenced in a study of T cells expressing NK-cell markers. From the 5' RACE reads, TCRdb lists one entry per CDR3 protein and no DNA. The table for this sample gives under 200,000 distinct CDR3 sequences. Sequencing was carried out using blood T cells: a sorted CD56 or NKG2C T cell subset, CD4+ or CD8+ T cells, or bulk PBMC T cells (not recorded which). Source of these receptors: a woman between 18 and 75 years old in good health.

This chain links TRBV10-3 with TRBJ2-3; TCRdb picks TRBD1, but there is no DNA to check that call. The CDR3 runs to 15 residues. Germline values: CDR1 ENHRY, CDR2 SYGVKD. The CDR3 region is CATDPGGPRGDTQYF.

V and J are TRBV9 and TRBJ2-5; the D call from TCRdb, TRBD1, cannot be confirmed without DNA. This CDR3 region has 15 residues. Germline assignment: CDR1 SGDLS and CDR2 YYNGEE. This CDR3 is CASSEGDGSYGTQYF.

The rearrangement links TRBV4-2 to TRBJ2-1; the D call from TCRdb, TRBD2, cannot be confirmed without DNA. The CDR3 extends over 16 amino acids. From germline, CDR1 is LGHNA and CDR2 YNFKEQ. The CDR3 spells CASSQDKVAGHNEQFF.

The rearrangement links TRBV20-1 to TRBJ2-1; TCRdb indicates TRBD2, and absent DNA this call remains unverified. Germline values: CDR1 DFQATT, CDR2 SNEGSKA (reference sequence). The CDR3 has 14 amino acids. This CDR3 is CSASTREGPFEQFF.

The chain links TRBV12-3 or TRBV12-4 to TRBJ2-5; TCRdb names TRBD1, which stays unverified in the absence of DNA. The CDR3 loop spans 14 amino acids. The CDR3 sequence is CASSLAGGGETQYF.

The V call is TRBV7-3, the J call TRBJ2-4; TCRdb's D call, TRBD2, is unchecked because there is no DNA. The V gene's germline CDR1 is SGHTA and CDR2 FQGTGA. The CDR3 extends over 19 amino acids. The chain's CDR3 is CASSFGTSGGAGTKNIQYF.

The chain has TRBV4-2 and TRBJ2-4; TCRdb's assignment of TRBD2 cannot be checked, as there is no DNA. Germline values: CDR1 LGHNA, CDR2 YNFKEQ. The CDR3 contains 19 residues. CDR3 region: CASSQDLAGGRLAKNIQYF.

This chain links TRBV6-6 with TRBJ1-2. This CDR3 is built from 13 residues. Germline V gene sequence: CDR1 MNHNY, CDR2 SVGAGI (reference sequence). Here the CDR3 reads CASSPRTRDGYTF.

This rearrangement joins TRBV20-1 to TRBJ2-6. The germline V gene encodes CDR1 DFQATT and CDR2 SNEGSKA (reference sequence). The CDR3 is 11 residues long. CDR3 amino acids: CSATGANVLTF.